A selection of T cell receptor beta chains follows, all from one sample in a study of CD8 T cells in Susac syndrome. TCRdb called the immunoSEQ multiplex PCR reads again in MiXCR, with one record for every CDR3 protein. The sample has approximately 170,000 distinct CDR3 sequences; 90% to 95% are singletons. The sample consisted of CD4+ T cells from PBMCs. The source of these receptors is a human donor in good health. CDR3s include the opening cysteine and the closing phenylalanine or tryptophan. Fields, in order: clone size, D gene, V gene, J gene, CDR3 protein, CDR3 DNA. D genes are given only for firm matches. Clone size is stated in some rows and not others, as once, few, many or a class when expanded.

>.|.|TRBV9|TRBJ2-7
CASSVGQDVYEQYF
TGTGCCAGCAGCGTAGGACAGGACGTCTACGAGCAGTACTTC
>.|.|TRBV7-2|TRBJ1-5
CASSLRGNNNQPQHF
TGTGCCAGCAGCTTAAGAGGGAATAACAATCAGCCCCAGCATTTT
>.|TRBD2|TRBV7-2|TRBJ2-2
CASSPGGLAGGTGELFF
TGTGCCAGCAGCCCAGGGGGACTAGCGGGGGGCACCGGGGAGCTGTTTTTT
>.|.|TRBV2|TRBJ1-5
CASIRDINQPQHF
TGTGCCAGCATCCGGGACATTAATCAGCCCCAGCATTTT
>.|TRBD1|TRBV6-6|TRBJ1-5
CASRDTGGQPQHF
TGTGCCAGCAGAGATACAGGGGGCCAGCCCCAGCATTTT
>.|.|TRBV18|TRBJ1-2
CASSPAGVANYGYTF
TGTGCCAGCTCACCCGCAGGGGTAGCTAACTATGGCTACACCTTC
>.|TRBD1|TRBV29-1|TRBJ1-2
CSTTGGLVGYTF
TGCAGTACGACAGGGGGCTTGGTTGGCTACACCTTC
>.|.|TRBV23-1|TRBJ1-5
CASSQGDPGVGQPQHF
TGCGCCAGCAGTCAAGGAGACCCCGGAGTAGGTCAGCCCCAGCATTTT
>.|.|TRBV10-3|TRBJ2-7
CAISAVAGREQYF
TGTGCCATCAGTGCTGTGGCAGGGCGCGAGCAGTACTTC
>.|TRBD1|TRBV20-1|TRBJ1-1
CSAIQGETEAFF
TGCAGTGCTATCCAGGGGGAAACTGAAGCTTTCTTT
>.|.|TRBV2|TRBJ2-5
CASKRASRETQYF
TGTGCCAGCAAAAGGGCTAGCAGGGAGACCCAGTACTTC
>.|.|TRBV7-9|TRBJ1-6
CASSFTDETPLHF
TGTGCCAGCAGCTTCACGGACGAGACACCCCTCCACTTT
>.|.|TRBV29-1|TRBJ1-2
CSVWATNYGYTF
TGCAGCGTTTGGGCCACTAACTATGGCTACACCTTC
>.|TRBD1|TRBV7-3|TRBJ1-1
CASSTGTGGNTEAFF
TGTGCCAGCAGCACAGGGACAGGGGGGAACACTGAAGCTTTCTTT
>.|.|TRBV24-1|TRBJ2-7
CHQPTPYEQYF
TGTCACCAACCGACACCTTACGAGCAGTACTTC
>.|.|TRBV6-5|TRBJ2-7
CASSTAGTAEQYF
TGTGCCAGCAGTACGGCGGGGACAGCCGAGCAGTACTTC
>.|.|TRBV6-1|TRBJ2-3
CASRETQGTDTQYF
TGTGCCAGCAGAGAGACGCAGGGGACAGATACGCAGTATTTT
>.|TRBD1|TRBV20-1|TRBJ1-2
CSASSQGGSYTF
TGCAGTGCTAGTTCACAGGGGGGAAGCTACACCTTC
>.|.|TRBV10-3|TRBJ2-7
CASGTDISYEQYF
TGTGCCAGCGGGACAGACATCTCCTACGAGCAGTACTTC
>.|.|TRBV29-1|TRBJ1-1
CSVESSGAPRAFF
TGCAGCGTTGAATCCTCCGGGGCCCCCAGAGCTTTCTTT
>.|.|TRBV20-1|TRBJ2-3
CSARKQGITDTQYF
TGCAGTGCTAGGAAACAGGGAATCACAGATACGCAGTATTTT
>.|TRBD2|TRBV5-1|TRBJ2-5
CASSGAGKETQYF
TGCGCCAGCAGTGGAGCGGGGAAAGAGACCCAGTACTTC
>once|.|TRBV19|TRBJ1-6
CASSISEWDYSPLHF
TGTGCCAGTAGTATCTCGGAGTGGGATTATTCACCCCTCCACTTT
>.|.|TRBV3-1|TRBJ1-1
CASSQALEAFF
TGTGCCAGCAGCCAGGCGCTTGAAGCTTTCTTT
>.|.|TRBV7-3|TRBJ1-3
CASSPDPGGNTIYF
TGTGCCAGCAGCCCCGACCCCGGAGGAAACACCATATATTTT
>.|.|TRBV6-2/TRBV6-3|TRBJ1-2
CASSTTLLGYTF
TGTGCCAGCAGTACTACCCTCCTTGGCTACACCTTC
>.|.|TRBV18|TRBJ1-5
CASSPDDQPQHF
TGTGCCAGCTCACCAGACGATCAGCCCCAGCATTTT
>.|.|TRBV30|TRBJ1-1
CAWSWGITEAFF
TGTGCCTGGAGCTGGGGCATCACTGAAGCTTTCTTT
>once|.|TRBV7-2|TRBJ1-5
CASSLAAQGYQPQHF
TGTGCCAGCAGCTTAGCGGCCCAGGGGTATCAGCCCCAGCATTTT
>.|.|TRBV29-1|TRBJ1-1
CSVVKPGTPEAFF
TGCAGCGTAGTTAAACCAGGGACCCCTGAAGCTTTCTTT
>.|.|TRBV12-3/TRBV12-4|TRBJ2-1
CASSLALARFF
TGTGCCAGCAGTTTAGCACTAGCACGGTTCTTC
>.|TRBD1|TRBV12-3/TRBV12-4|TRBJ1-1
CASRVRGLGTEAFF
TGTGCCAGCAGAGTCAGGGGGCTCGGCACTGAAGCTTTCTTT
>.|TRBD1|TRBV2|TRBJ1-4
CATPGTGGEKLFF
TGTGCCACTCCGGGGACAGGCGGCGAAAAACTGTTTTTT
>.|TRBD1|TRBV29-1|TRBJ1-2
CSVEAGTGTPYGYTF
TGCAGCGTTGAAGCCGGGACAGGGACCCCGTATGGCTACACCTTC
>.|.|TRBV20-1|TRBJ2-4
CSARRDVRGGNIQYF
TGCAGTGCTAGACGGGACGTCCGAGGTGGAAACATTCAGTACTTC
>.|TRBD2|TRBV2|TRBJ2-4
CASSEAGGAGNIQYF
TGTGCCAGCAGTGAAGCGGGAGGGGCGGGAAACATTCAGTACTTC
>few|.|TRBV18|TRBJ2-5
CASSPPNGQETQYF
TGTGCCAGCTCACCACCGAACGGCCAAGAGACCCAGTACTTC
>.|TRBD1|TRBV6-1|TRBJ2-5
CASYRQGLAETQYF
TGTGCCAGCTACCGACAGGGCTTGGCAGAGACCCAGTACTTC
>.|TRBD2|TRBV3-1|TRBJ2-1
CASSQGFSGVPNEQFF
TGTGCCAGCAGCCAAGGTTTTAGCGGGGTCCCCAATGAGCAGTTCTTC
>.|TRBD2|TRBV29-1|TRBJ2-3
CSGSGTSGGTDTQYF
TGCAGCGGGTCAGGGACTAGCGGGGGGACAGATACGCAGTATTTT
>once|.|TRBV7-3|TRBJ1-1
CASSSGTQLQNTEAFF
TGTGCCAGCAGCTCCGGGACACAGCTCCAGAACACTGAAGCTTTCTTT
>.|TRBD2|TRBV2|TRBJ2-4
CASSDGGIAKNIQYF
TGTGCCAGCAGTGACGGGGGGATAGCCAAAAACATTCAGTACTTC
>.|.|TRBV29-1|TRBJ1-5
CSVGAGFNQPQHF
TGCAGCGTTGGGGCAGGATTCAATCAGCCCCAGCATTTT
>.|.|TRBV3-1|TRBJ1-3
CASSQIQGFSSGNTIYF
TGTGCCAGCAGCCAAATACAGGGTTTCTCCTCTGGAAACACCATATATTTT
>.|.|TRBV2|TRBJ2-4
CASSSNLAGIQYF
TGTGCCAGCAGTAGTAACCTCGCCGGCATTCAGTACTTC
>.|.|TRBV7-2|TRBJ1-3
CASSRAPTSGNTIYF
TGTGCCAGCAGTCGTGCCCCGACATCTGGAAACACCATATATTTT
>.|.|TRBV5-1|TRBJ2-7
CASGPTGSYEQYF
TGCGCCAGCGGGCCGACAGGCTCCTACGAGCAGTACTTC
>.|.|TRBV20-1|TRBJ1-2
CSASPWGDYGYTF
TGCAGTGCTTCCCCGTGGGGGGACTATGGCTACACCTTC
>few|TRBD2|TRBV5-1|TRBJ2-7
CASSLGLALYEQYF
TGCGCCAGCAGCTTGGGACTAGCCCTCTACGAGCAGTACTTC
>.|TRBD1|TRBV7-3|TRBJ2-7
CASSLNGQGFGEQYF
TGTGCCAGCAGCTTAAACGGACAGGGGTTTGGCGAGCAGTACTTC
>.|.|TRBV29-1|TRBJ1-1
CSVEGLPNTEAFF
TGCAGCGTTGAAGGACTTCCAAACACTGAAGCTTTCTTT
>.|TRBD2|TRBV6-2/TRBV6-3|TRBJ2-5
CASSRASGTKETQYF
TGTGCCAGCAGTAGGGCTAGCGGGACGAAAGAGACCCAGTACTTC
>.|TRBD1|TRBV6-1|TRBJ1-1
CASSDGQVRTEAFF
TGTGCCAGCAGTGACGGACAGGTCCGCACTGAAGCTTTCTTT
>.|.|TRBV5-1|TRBJ2-5
CASSLFGGPQETQYF
TGCGCCAGCAGCTTGTTTGGAGGGCCCCAAGAGACCCAGTACTTC
>.|.|TRBV29-1|TRBJ2-7
CSVGQTSYEQYF
TGCAGCGTTGGTCAGACAAGTTACGAGCAGTACTTC
>.|TRBD2|TRBV7-2|TRBJ2-1
CASSLVGAGGYNEQFF
TGTGCCAGCAGCTTAGTGGGGGCGGGGGGCTACAATGAGCAGTTCTTC
>.|TRBD1|TRBV27|TRBJ1-4
CASSSRQGGKLFF
TGTGCCAGCAGTTCCCGACAGGGCGGAAAACTGTTTTTT
>.|.|TRBV3-1|TRBJ1-6
CASSQLPAYSPLHF
TGTGCCAGCAGCCAACTCCCAGCCTATTCACCCCTCCACTTT
>.|.|TRBV29-1|TRBJ2-1
CSVDLGFQFF
TGCAGCGTTGATCTGGGGTTTCAATTCTTC